The text below deals with one TCR beta chain. This entry is derived from a study of blood T cell repertoires in COVID-19. CDR3 length: 14 residues. Germline assignment: CDR1 SNHLY and CDR2 FYNNEI. V dropped 6 bases and J dropped 2 bases, with 10 bases sitting between them. Some clones are missing from TCRdb's copy, which holds only in-frame ones; the method was immunoSEQ multiplex PCR. Of under 150,000 clones listed, around four fifths are singletons. This sequence was found in a woman aged 40 to 50 with acute or convalescent COVID-19. Specimen: peripheral blood. V and J are TRBV2 and TRBJ2-2, with D maybe TRBD1 (6 bases). In DNA, the CDR3 is TGTGCCAGCAGAGGGACACTTAACACCGGGGAGCTGTTTTTT. Protein sequence: CASRGTLNTGELFF.